This TCR beta chain was retrieved from a study of T cell repertoires in cytomegalovirus infection (dated 2019 in TCRdb). For the study in its entirety: The HLA type of each donor mattered for the analysis, because public TCR beta signatures pointed to carriage of CMV infection along with the matching HLA type. Overall results and qualifications from the work: The ex vivo response was dominated by HLA-C-restricted CMV-specific TCR beta clonotypes, which also provided the single most frequent clonotype in two of eight donors. In both this cohort and an independent cohort of 300 to 450 donors, the cumulative frequency of public TCR beta family members distinguished carriers of CMV infection plus the relevant HLA type.

Comments on this clonotype: What this receptor recognizes is not known. The record has no base qualities; no much larger clone is one base away.

The instrument was an Illumina HiSeq 1500. The public reads were run again by TCRdb, first through fastp at Q25 and then through MiXCR, and only productive beta chains were kept. For every CDR3 protein sequence, its rows merge into one entry that carries the most common genes and DNA. In this sample the table shows 150,000 to 190,000 distinct CDR3 sequences, less than 25% of which occur a single time. Roughly 9.7% of the sample lies in the top ten. Based on the germline V gene (reference sequence), the CDR1 and CDR2 sequences are DFQATT and SNEGSKA. The germline V and J ends show losses of 4 bases and 5 bases respectively, and no gene match explains 16 bases of the junction. The CDR3 sequence holds 16 residues, the cysteine and phenylalanine included. The DNA shown is the 48-base CDR3, in frame from base 1.

The source material was PBMCs. This sequence was found in a human donor in good health (CMV status not recorded). Some clones in this sample may be carry-over from other donors' samples. The V gene is TRBV20-1 and the J gene is TRBJ2-5; TRBD2 lines up with 7 middle nucleotides. Read as DNA, the sequence is TGCAGTGCTACGGCGGGGGAGACTCGTGATTGGGAGACCCAGTACTTC. Its protein is CSATAGETRDWETQYF.